The following is a T cell receptor beta chain sequence with its context. This record belongs to a study of T cell responses to AZD1222 COVID-19 vaccine. The V gene lost 2 bases and the J gene lost 4 bases, with 11 bases spanning the gap. Germline V gene lookup returns CDR1 SGHVS and CDR2 FQNEAQ. The CDR3 sequence is 14 residues long. Method: immunoSEQ multiplex PCR; TCRdb's copy keeps in-frame clones and lacks some. The data show roughly 93,000 clones, about 86% seen once. The chain combines TRBV7-8 with TRBJ1-1; possibly TRBD1 for D (5 bases). This specimen was peripheral blood, taken on day 0 of AZD1222 vaccination. The sequence was collected from an adult in good health. CDR3 bases: TGTGCCAGCAGCTTATATAGACAGTTCACTGAAGCTTTCTTT. This encodes CASSLYRQFTEAFF.